This TCR beta chain is from a study of blood T cell repertoires in COVID-19. Study-wide background: Nucleic acid was either cDNA or gDNA, and it came from T cells, B-cell-depleted T cells, or PBMCs.

CDR1 is SGHVS and CDR2 is FQNEAQ in the germline V gene. This CDR3 contains 17 residues. V was pared by 1 base and J by 0 bases, with 7 bases of the junction left unmatched. As handled by the study authors: How many nucleated cells were present was estimated from reference gene primer amplification. Assay: immunoSEQ multiplex PCR; the TCRdb copy retains only in-frame clones and omits some. The DNA gave D and trimming, while V, J and clone size come from that table. Seen here are fewer than 40,000 clones, about 82% observed once, and the top ten hold 35% to 45%. The clonotype comes from a man aged 80 or over with active or convalescent COVID-19. The material sequenced was peripheral blood. J is TRBJ2-3 and V is TRBV7-8; TRBD2 aligns across 7 bases. The CDR3 loop reads CASSLEPGGYSTDTQYF. The CDR3 DNA reads TGTGCCAGCAGCTTAGAGCCGGGAGGTTATAGCACAGATACGCAGTATTTT.